This is a list of T cell receptor beta chains from one sample in a study of T cells expressing NK-cell markers. TCRdb processed the 5' RACE reads again and assigns one entry to each CDR3 protein, with no DNA. This sample lists 200,000 to 300,000 distinct CDR3 sequences; its ten largest clones have 4.2%. Sample: blood T cells: a sorted CD56 or NKG2C T cell subset, CD4+ or CD8+ T cells, or bulk PBMC T cells (not recorded which). The receptors were gathered from a woman between 18 and 70 years old in good health. CDR3s include the opening cysteine and the closing phenylalanine or tryptophan.

j_gene	v_gene	CDR3aa
TRBJ2-7	TRBV20-1	CSARATSMGQGTYEQYF
TRBJ1-2	TRBV10-2	CASRLTGGNYGYTF
TRBJ2-7	TRBV20-1	CSASAGVGEQYF
TRBJ2-1	TRBV20-1	CSARPRTSSKNEQFF
TRBJ2-7	TRBV7-9	CASSLPKSGQLYEQYF
TRBJ2-3	TRBV20-1	CSAEKSHTDTQYF
TRBJ2-1	TRBV4-1	CASSQESRGRYNEQFF
TRBJ1-1	TRBV12-3/TRBV12-4	CASSLGGVNTEAFF
TRBJ2-3	TRBV6-2/TRBV6-3	CASSSQANSADTQYF
TRBJ2-1	TRBV12-3/TRBV12-4	CASSLRGLAGGMSNEQFF
TRBJ1-2	TRBV12-3/TRBV12-4	CASSFNRVVYGYTF
TRBJ2-1	TRBV20-1	CSARTQNNEQFF
TRBJ1-1	TRBV10-3	CAISIQGRGTEAFF
TRBJ2-3	TRBV11-2	CASSPGTSGADTQYF
TRBJ2-1	TRBV29-1	CSVETGPTDEQFF
TRBJ2-1	TRBV20-1	CSASRLAVTSYNEQFF
TRBJ2-3	TRBV7-2	CASAASGGSTDTQYF
TRBJ2-5	TRBV7-3	CASSPGTSGAGETQYF
TRBJ1-2	TRBV12-3/TRBV12-4	CASSSAGQGGYGYTF
TRBJ1-5	TRBV12-3/TRBV12-4	CASSLQSRGQPQHF
TRBJ2-1	TRBV5-6	CASSLTGRSYNEQFF
TRBJ2-3	TRBV7-9	CASRRTRGATDTQYF
TRBJ2-1	TRBV7-3	CASSLGTQQFF
TRBJ2-5	TRBV7-2	CASSSTRQETQYF
TRBJ2-3	TRBV29-1	CSVGGQNTDTQYF
TRBJ2-2	TRBV7-3	CASSLRRAEELFF
TRBJ1-2	TRBV5-4	CASSLTEGIDYTF
TRBJ2-7	TRBV28	CASRPQGGPNYEQYF
TRBJ2-5	TRBV20-1	CSASPPWDGRGETQYF
TRBJ2-3	TRBV20-1	CSAPIAGGSTDTQYF